The clone carrying this TCR beta chain has more than one count but fewer than ten. The CDR3 is 15 residues long. Germline CDR1 reads MDHEN; CDR2 reads SYDVKM. The V gene lost 7 bases and the J gene lost 5 bases, with 15 bases spanning the gap. Methods used by the authors: Estimation of nucleated cell counts relied on the amplification of reference gene primers. The protocol was immunoSEQ multiplex PCR, while the TCRdb copy is restricted to in-frame clones and leaves out a portion. V and J calls and clone size are given by that table; D and trimming were obtained from the DNA. Altogether about 70,000 clones are present, under 90% being singletons, with the ten largest covering 15% to 20%. These data originate in a study of blood T cell repertoires in COVID-19. Study information: From the United States, Italy and Spain came samples of acute and convalescent COVID-19. T cells, B-cell-depleted T cells, or PBMCs provided the cDNA or gDNA that served as material.

This receptor was obtained from a man between 65 and 85 years old who had recovered from COVID-19. This chain links TRBV28 with TRBJ1-6; D unresolved. Sequencing used peripheral blood. Here the CDR3 DNA reads TGTGCCAGCACTCCCAGGCGGGGAAATAATTCACCCCTCCACTTT. It encodes CASTPRRGNNSPLHF.